The next 7 T cell receptor beta chains were all read from a single sample in a study of Tregs in tolerant kidney transplant recipients. The method was immunoSEQ multiplex PCR; TCRdb's version includes in-frame clones alone and lacks a portion of them. The sample consists of approximately 100,000 clones, 93% of them appearing once. This specimen was CD4+ T cells from blood, taken before the transplant. These receptors were taken from a human donor who received a combined kidney and bone marrow transplant.

The V call is TRBV7-2, the J call TRBJ2-6, with a weak D call TRBD2 (6 bases). CDR1 SGHTA and CDR2 FQGNSA come from the germline V gene. Deletions cut 3 bases from V and 2 bases from J, with 8 bases between. This CDR3 comprises 15 residues. This CDR3 is CASSFGGAGANVLTF. For the CDR3, the DNA is TGTGCCAGCAGCTTTGGAGGGGCTGGGGCCAACGTCCTGACTTTC. The variable domain in full, completed from reference TRBV7-2 and TRBJ2-6, reads GAGVSQSPSNKVTEKGKDVELRCDPISGHTALYWYRQSLGQGLEFLIYFQGNSAPDKSGLPSDRFSAERTGGSVSTLTIQRTQQEDSAVYLCASSFGGAGANVLTFGAGSRLTVL.

The chain couples TRBV7-2 to TRBJ1-5, with D perhaps TRBD1 (5 bases). V lost 6 bases and J 4 bases, leaving 16 bases between the germline ends. The CDR3 totals 15 residues. The germline gives CDR1 SGHTA, CDR2 FQGNSA. CDR3 sequence (DNA): TGTGCCAGCAGTTACGGGACTGTACAAAATCAGCCCCAGCATTTT. Its translation: CASSYGTVQNQPQHF. The full variable domain, its missing parts supplied by reference TRBV7-2 and TRBJ1-5, is GAGVSQSPSNKVTEKGKDVELRCDPISGHTALYWYRQSLGQGLEFLIYFQGNSAPDKSGLPSDRFSAERTGGSVSTLTIQRTQQEDSAVYLCASSYGTVQNQPQHFGDGTRLSIL.

This clone has only one observation. One end of the junction fails to match germline, which may point to a read error. The V gene is TRBV30, the J gene TRBJ1-2, with D perhaps TRBD1 (6 bases). CDR1 GTSNPN and CDR2 SVGIG come from the germline V gene (reference sequence). The CDR3 is 13 amino acids. The CDR3 bases are TGTGCCTGCAAGGAATGGAGGGGGGGAGGCGAGAACTTC. It codes for CACKEWRGGGENF.

CDR3 DNA sequence: TGTGCCTGGAGTTCCATATTACAGGGGGGAAGGCGCACAGATACGCAGTATTTT. Amino acids: CAWSSILQGGRRTDTQYF. The gene calls are TRBV30 and TRBJ2-3, with 8 bases lining up with TRBD1. Germline-derived CDR1 and CDR2 are GTSNPN and SVGIG (reference sequence). With V trimmed by 2 bases and J by 1 base, 14 bases remained unmatched. There are 18 residues in the CDR3.

The chain is built from TRBV4-2 and TRBJ1-4; D perhaps matches TRBD1 (5 bases). Germline V gives CDR1 LGHNA, CDR2 YNFKEQ. There are 14 residues in the CDR3. Trimming removed 0 bases at V and 8 bases at J, with 10 bases between. CDR3 in amino acids: CASSQDQGREKLFF. The CDR3 DNA is TGTGCCAGCAGCCAAGACCAGGGCAGGGAAAAACTGTTTTTT.

The chain has TRBV11-3 and TRBJ2-5; 8 bases are a match to TRBD2. V trimming: 3 bases; J trimming: 3 bases; junction bases outside the gene matches: 0. This CDR3 is built from 13 residues. Germline CDR1 and CDR2: SGHNT and YENEEA. CDR3 region: CASSFSGKETQYF. CDR3 nucleotide sequence: TGTGCCAGCAGCTTTAGCGGGAAAGAGACCCAGTACTTC.

V gene TRBV5-1 combines with J gene TRBJ1-5, with a weak D call TRBD1 (5 bases). Trimming took 5 bases from V and 4 from J, leaving 10 bases between them. CDR1 is SGHRS and CDR2 is YFSETQ in the germline V gene. The CDR3 sequence is 13 residues long. The CDR3 sequence: CASRRGQNQPQHF. For the CDR3, the DNA is TGCGCCAGCAGAAGGGGCCAGAATCAGCCCCAGCATTTT. Together with reference TRBV5-1 and TRBJ1-5, the CDR3 gives the full variable domain: KAGVTQTPRYLIKTRGQQVTLSCSPISGHRSVSWYQQTPGQGLQFLFEYFSETQRNKGNFPGRFSGRQFSNSRSEMNVSTLELGDSALYLCASRRGQNQPQHFGDGTRLSIL.